These 20 T cell receptor beta chains originate from one sample sequenced in a study of shared clonotypes between healthy human individuals. CD45RO-negative CD8 cells positively selected for CCR7 made up the naive population, which excluded terminally differentiated effector memory CD45RA+ cells. Method: immunoSEQ multiplex PCR; TCRdb's copy keeps in-frame clones and lacks some. The profile shows millions of clones, roughly 91% of them singletons. The sample consisted of naive CD8+ T cells from PBMCs. The receptors stem from a man between 18 and 29 years old in good health. Some clones in this sample may be carry-over from other donors' samples.

The chain joins TRBV29-1 to TRBJ2-7, with D perhaps TRBD1 (6 bases). The length of the CDR3 is 12 residues. The V gene's germline CDR1 is SQVTM and CDR2 ANQGSEA. V was pared by 7 bases and J by 2 bases, with 12 bases between. CDR3 residues: CSGKTGPYEQYF. The CDR3 DNA follows: TGCAGCGGGAAGACAGGCCCCTACGAGCAGTACTTC.

The chain combines TRBV2 with TRBJ1-5; a possible D gene is TRBD1 (5 bases). This CDR3 comprises 15 residues. The ends were cut back, 8 bases at V and 0 bases at J, with 14 bases in the middle. Germline CDR1 is SNHLY and CDR2 is FYNNEI. CDR3 region: CASQPGPYSNQPQHF. The CDR3 coding sequence is TGTGCCAGCCAACCGGGGCCCTATAGCAATCAGCCCCAGCATTTT. The full variable domain, with the rest looked up from reference TRBV2 and TRBJ1-5, is EPEVTQTPSHQVTQMGQEVILRCVPISNHLYFYWYRQILGQKVEFLVSFYNNEISEKSEIFDDQFSVERPDGSNFTLKIRSTKLEDSAMYFCASQPGPYSNQPQHFGDGTRLSIL.

This chain connects TRBV5-1 to TRBJ2-7; D may match TRBD1 or TRBD2 (5 bases each). The CDR3 covers 14 residues. Trimming removed 2 bases at V and 3 bases at J, with 12 bases between. The germline gives CDR1 SGHRS, CDR2 YFSETQ. The CDR3 loop is CASSLPGRYYEQYF. The CDR3 DNA follows: TGCGCCAGCAGCTTACCGGGACGGTACTACGAGCAGTACTTC.

This clone was seen more than once but under ten times. Its ends do not fully match the called genes, so a read error is possible. The V and J genes are TRBV6-1 and TRBJ1-2; D unresolved. Germline CDR1 MNHNS, CDR2 SASEGT. This CDR3 comprises 9 residues. As DNA, the CDR3 is TGTGCCAGCAGCGCAGAGGCCTCCTTC. Translating it yields CASSAEASF.

The rearrangement joins TRBV7-9 to TRBJ1-5; 10 bases line up with TRBD1. The CDR3 is 16 residues long. CDR1 and CDR2 from the germline V gene are SEHNR and FQNEAQ (reference sequence). The trim removed 2 bases at V and 8 bases at J, leaving 9 bases unmatched. The CDR3 protein is CASSLIGTGVGEPQHF. The CDR3, as DNA: TGTGCCAGCAGCTTAATTGGGACAGGGGTCGGGGAGCCCCAGCATTTT.

The chain recombines TRBV9 with TRBJ2-7, with D tentatively TRBD2 (6 bases). Per the germline V gene, CDR1 is SGDLS and CDR2 is YYNGEE. CDR3 length: 15 residues. V was trimmed by 3 bases and J by 2 bases, leaving 15 bases between them. The chain's CDR3 is CASSAAGGRTYEQYF. As DNA, the CDR3 is TGTGCCAGCAGCGCCGCCGGGGGTAGGACCTACGAGCAGTACTTC.

V gene TRBV7-9 combines with J gene TRBJ1-5; 9 nucleotides align to TRBD1. The CDR3 has 15 residues. The germline V gene has CDR1 SEHNR and CDR2 FQNEAQ (reference sequence). The J segment lost 7 bases and the V segment lost 5 bases, leaving 9 bases of the junction unmatched. The CDR3 bases are TGTGCCAGCAGCGAGACAGGGGGAGGCTTCCAGCCCCAGCATTTT. It encodes CASSETGGGFQPQHF.

The chain carries TRBV5-1 and TRBJ2-3, with 10 nucleotides matching TRBD2. The germline V gene encodes CDR1 SGHRS and CDR2 YFSETQ. J lost 6 bases, V lost 0 bases, and 10 bases had no gene match. The CDR3 has 17 amino acids. The CDR3 sequence is CASSLAEIAGGGDTQYF. The CDR3, as DNA: TGCGCCAGCAGCTTGGCCGAAATAGCGGGAGGTGGGGATACGCAGTATTTT.

The genes are TRBV27 and TRBJ2-5, with a tentative D call TRBD1 (6 bases). From germline, CDR1 is MNHEY and CDR2 SMNVEV (reference sequence). V was trimmed by 9 bases and J by 0 bases, leaving 14 bases between them. This CDR3 contains 14 residues. The DNA for the CDR3 is TGTGCCAGTTCCGACAGGCCTTACCAAGAGACCCAGTACTTC. Amino acid sequence: CASSDRPYQETQYF.

This clone has a single count. The chain employs TRBV11-3 and TRBJ2-7, with D tentatively TRBD2 (5 bases). The CDR3 covers 14 residues. Germline-derived CDR1 and CDR2 are SGHNT and YENEEA. V shed 8 bases and J shed 6 bases, with 20 bases lying between them. As DNA, the CDR3 is TGTGCCAGCGGCCACTTCCGGGGTATGGGCGAGCAGTACTTC. Translated, it gives CASGHFRGMGEQYF.

This chain joins TRBV2 and TRBJ1-5; no reliable D call. CDR3 length: 13 residues. CDR1 and CDR2 from the germline V gene are SNHLY and FYNNEI. Trimming left V 8 bases short and J 0 bases short, with 8 bases between. Written as DNA, the CDR3 is TGTGCCAGCGGGTGGGCTAGCAATCAGCCCCAGCATTTT. Its protein is CASGWASNQPQHF.

The chain links TRBV7-3 to TRBJ2-3; 7 nucleotides align to TRBD2. Germline V gene sequence: CDR1 SGHTA, CDR2 FQGTGA. J gave up 0 bases and V 4 bases, and 4 bases lay outside the gene matches. There are 15 residues in the CDR3. CDR3 nucleotide sequence: TGTGCCAGCAGCTGGACTAGTTCTAGCACAGATACGCAGTATTTT. Residues: CASSWTSSSTDTQYF.

The rearrangement uses TRBV11-3 and TRBJ2-1; 11 bases map to TRBD2. This CDR3 is built from 15 residues. Germline lookup yields CDR1 SGHNT and CDR2 YENEEA. Trimming took 2 bases from V and 8 from J; bases not matched to a gene: 5. DNA of the CDR3: TGTGCCAGCAGCTTACTAGCGGGAGGACCGGATGAGCAGTTCTTC. Translating it yields CASSLLAGGPDEQFF.

This clone appeared a single time. One junction end disagrees with the germline gene, perhaps due to a read error. V is TRBV10-3 and J is TRBJ2-7; 9 bases are a match to TRBD1. This CDR3 is 14 amino acids long. Germline lookup yields CDR1 ENHRY and CDR2 SYGVKD. This CDR3 reads CAISETGQGVRVNF. CDR3 coding DNA: TGTGCCATCAGCGAGACGGGACAGGGCGTTCGGGTCAACTTC.

The chain has TRBV10-3 and TRBJ1-1, with TRBD1 matching 7 bases. From germline, CDR1 is ENHRY and CDR2 SYGVKD. The length of the CDR3 is 14 residues. V lost 2 bases to trimming and J lost 7 bases; unmatched junction nucleotides: 7. CDR3 DNA sequence: TGTGCCATCAGTGAGGGGTACAGGGGCCTTGAAGCTTTCTTT. It translates to CAISEGYRGLEAFF.

The chain links TRBV28 to TRBJ2-7, with TRBD2 as a possible D gene (5 bases). Germline CDR1 MDHEN, CDR2 SYDVKM. Trimming stripped 5 bases from V and 3 bases from J, with 23 bases between. There are 17 residues in the CDR3. In DNA, the CDR3 is TGTGCCAGCAGTCCAATAGCCCTCCTTGGACTCATCTACGAGCAGTACTTC. It translates to CASSPIALLGLIYEQYF.

The gene calls are TRBV6-5 and TRBJ1-1; 8 bases line up with TRBD1. V was clipped by 10 bases and J by 0 bases; unmatched bases: 10. This CDR3 spans 15 amino acids. CDR1 MNHEY and CDR2 SVGAGI come from the germline V gene. The CDR3 DNA follows: TGTGCCACCAAGGGGGGGACAGGAGTGAACACTGAAGCTTTCTTT. Its translation: CATKGGTGVNTEAFF.

CDR3 DNA: TGCAGCGGTTTCCCGGGTCCCTACAATGAGCAGTTCTTC. Translated: CSGFPGPYNEQFF. V gene TRBV29-1 combines with J gene TRBJ2-1; D unclear. V was trimmed by 7 bases and J by 2 bases, leaving 12 bases between them. Germline lookup yields CDR1 SQVTM and CDR2 ANQGSEA. CDR3 length: 13 amino acids.

This rearrangement joins TRBV28 to TRBJ1-1; D is ambiguous. The CDR3 has 13 residues. Deletions cut 6 bases from V and 4 bases from J, with 12 bases between. Germline V gene sequence: CDR1 MDHEN, CDR2 SYDVKM. This chain's CDR3 is CASRWTVGTEAFF. The CDR3 coding sequence is TGTGCCAGCAGATGGACGGTCGGCACTGAAGCTTTCTTT.

The V call is TRBV7-2, the J call TRBJ1-5, with D maybe TRBD1 (6 bases). This CDR3 is 15 amino acids long. Trimming stripped 5 bases from V and 6 bases from J, with 17 bases between. Germline CDR1 SGHTA, CDR2 FQGNSA. CDR3 coding DNA: TGTGCCAGCAGCCACTCCACAGGGAGAGGTCAGCCCCAGCATTTT. It is translated as CASSHSTGRGQPQHF.